This TCR beta chain is from a study of glioma-infiltrating T cells. Study background: Samples included WHO grade II oligodendrogliomas or astrocytomas and initial-diagnosis grade IV glioblastomas.

This clonotype appeared a few times. The CDR3 runs 22 residues. Trimming cost V 5 bases and J 1 base; bases outside gene matches: 25. Germline V gene data show CDR1 as MDHEN and CDR2 as SYDVKM. TCR alpha and beta CDR3 regions were amplified from RNA using iRepertoire nested multiplex PCR. MiXCR, applied by TCRdb to the multiplex PCR reads, yields one record per CDR3 protein. The sample shows around 390,000 distinct CDR3 sequences, roughly two fifths of them seen only once. Sequencing input: glioma tissue, nonneoplastic brain tissue, or PBMCs (not recorded which). The rearrangement joins TRBV28 to TRBJ2-1, with 8 bases that match TRBD2. The source is a human donor with low-grade glioma or glioblastoma, undergoing nonglioma brain surgery, or in good health (not recorded which). CDR3 protein: CASSPNLAPGLGLVQSYNEQFF. Here the CDR3 DNA reads TGTGCCAGCAGTCCGAACCTTGCCCCGGGACTAGGATTAGTACAATCCTACAATGAGCAGTTCTTC.